Listed below are T cell receptor beta chains from one sample, sequenced in a study of T cell responses to AZD1222 COVID-19 vaccine. Clones were read by immunoSEQ multiplex PCR, and TCRdb kept only the in-frame ones, dropping some. The sample lists 100,000 to 120,000 clones, 94% occurring once. Sequenced here: peripheral blood, sampled 28 days after the second AZD1222 dose. The receptors derive from an adult who received the AZD1222 COVID-19 vaccine. Both conserved end residues are part of each CDR3. Each record gives: clone size, J gene, V gene, D gene, CDR3 protein, CDR3 DNA. D genes are given only for firm matches. Size values are once, few and many counts, or a class for expanded clones, and some rows have none.

once TRBJ1-2 TRBV7-9 TRBD1 CASSLSGQGPGYTF TGTGCCAGCAGCTTATCGGGACAGGGGCCTGGCTACACCTTC
- TRBJ1-1 TRBV2 - CASSLGLNTEAFF TGTGCCAGCAGCCTGGGACTTAACACTGAAGCTTTCTTT
- TRBJ2-5 TRBV5-1 - CASSFVVGQETQYF TGCGCCAGCAGCTTCGTTGTGGGTCAAGAGACCCAGTACTTC
- TRBJ2-1 TRBV13 TRBD1 CASIRWTGGVDEQFF TGTGCCAGCATCCGCTGGACAGGGGGAGTCGATGAGCAGTTCTTC
- TRBJ1-1 TRBV5-8 - CASRNFGGDTEAFF TGTGCCAGCAGGAATTTCGGGGGGGATACTGAAGCTTTCTTT
- TRBJ1-5 TRBV12-3/TRBV12-4 - CASSLNGMPQHF TGTGCCAGCAGTTTAAATGGGATGCCCCAGCATTTT
- TRBJ1-1 TRBV6-5 - CASSYSQGTEAFF TGTGCCAGCAGTTACTCGCAGGGAACTGAAGCTTTCTTT
once TRBJ1-1 TRBV10-1 TRBD1 CASSALGQGIGEAFF TGCGCCAGCAGTGCACTCGGACAGGGCATTGGTGAAGCTTTCTTT
- TRBJ1-6 TRBV28 TRBD1 CASWTGHNSPLHF TGTGCCAGTTGGACAGGGCATAATTCACCCCTCCACTTT
- TRBJ2-7 TRBV2 TRBD2 CASSDSVSSGRAWEQYF TGTGCCAGCAGTGATTCAGTCTCTAGCGGGAGGGCGTGGGAGCAGTACTTC
- TRBJ1-2 TRBV2 - CASSRVPSVKGYTF TGTGCCAGCAGCCGGGTGCCTTCGGTAAAGGGCTACACCTTC
- TRBJ2-7 TRBV5-4 TRBD2 CASSSRLASEQYF TGTGCCAGCAGCTCCCGACTAGCGTCCGAGCAGTACTTC
- TRBJ1-2 TRBV3-1/TRBV3-2 - CASSQGYAGANYGYTF TGTGCCAGCAGCCAAGGATACGCAGGGGCGAACTATGGCTACACCTTC
few TRBJ2-7 TRBV21-1 - CASSKGGPVYEQYF TGTGCCAGCAGCAAAGGAGGTCCGGTCTACGAGCAGTACTTC
- TRBJ2-1 TRBV7-9 - CASSLIRDTNEQFF TGTGCCAGCAGCCTTATCCGGGACACCAATGAGCAGTTCTTC
once TRBJ1-6 TRBV19 TRBD1 CASEGRGPNSPLHF TGTGCCAGTGAAGGCAGGGGGCCGAATTCACCCCTCCACTTT
- TRBJ1-5 TRBV2 - CASSEGDTGYQPQHF TGTGCCAGCAGTGAGGGGGACACCGGCTATCAGCCCCAGCATTTT
- TRBJ1-1 TRBV21-1 - CASSKGVQPRVATEAFF TGTGCCAGCAGCAAAGGGGTGCAACCGCGCGTCGCCACTGAAGCTTTCTTT
- TRBJ1-6 TRBV2 TRBD1 CATRTGTANSPLHF TGTGCCACACGGACAGGGACGGCCAATTCACCCCTCCACTTT
- TRBJ1-6 TRBV7-6 - CASSLGLITGDSPLHF TGTGCCAGCAGCTTAGGGCTAATTACTGGGGATTCACCCCTCCACTTT
- TRBJ2-2 TRBV11-2 - CASSLEGHVGATGELFF TGTGCCAGCAGCTTAGAGGGTCACGTCGGGGCCACCGGGGAGCTGTTTTTT
- TRBJ1-1 TRBV5-5 - CASSLADPNTEAFF TGTGCCAGCAGCTTGGCAGATCCGAACACTGAAGCTTTCTTT
- TRBJ1-3 TRBV5-1 - CASSLQGPLFGNTIYF TGCGCCAGCAGCCTACAGGGTCCTTTATTTGGAAACACCATATATTTT
- TRBJ1-4 TRBV6-5 - CASRQVIHEKLFF TGTGCCAGCAGACAGGTGATTCATGAAAAACTGTTTTTT
- TRBJ1-1 TRBV25-1 - CASSDYTEAFF TGTGCCAGCAGTGATTACACTGAAGCTTTCTTT
- TRBJ1-1 TRBV3-1/TRBV3-2 TRBD1 CASSQRGTDTEAFF TGTGCCAGCAGCCAACGGGGGACAGACACTGAAGCTTTCTTT
- TRBJ2-1 TRBV18 TRBD2 CASSPTGLAMGNEQFF TGTGCCAGCTCACCAACTGGACTAGCGATGGGTAATGAGCAGTTCTTC
- TRBJ1-5 TRBV6-5 - CASRRLANQPQHF TGTGCCAGCAGGAGGTTAGCAAATCAGCCCCAGCATTTT
- TRBJ1-4 TRBV4-1 - CASSLSGGGATNEKLFF TGCGCCAGCAGCCTTTCGGGGGGCGGTGCAACTAATGAAAAACTGTTTTTT
- TRBJ2-1 TRBV5-4 - CASINNNEQFF TGTGCCAGCATCAACAACAATGAGCAGTTCTTC
- TRBJ2-2 TRBV19 TRBD1 CASTPPGTVSTGELFF TGTGCCAGTACCCCCCCCGGGACAGTCTCCACCGGGGAGCTGTTTTTT
- TRBJ1-4 TRBV30 - CAWRRKGNEKLFF TGTGCCTGGAGAAGAAAGGGGAATGAAAAACTGTTTTTT
- TRBJ2-5 TRBV2 TRBD1 CASLQGFETQYF TGTGCCAGCTTACAGGGGTTTGAGACCCAGTACTTC
- TRBJ2-1 TRBV6-8 TRBD2 CASSTPAGDVDEQFF TGTGCCAGCAGCACCCCTGCGGGGGATGTAGATGAGCAGTTCTTC
few TRBJ1-5 TRBV19 TRBD1 CASTLRGQDNQPQHF TGTGCCAGTACCCTTAGGGGACAGGACAATCAGCCCCAGCATTTT
- TRBJ1-1 TRBV6-6 - CASSYPLLGRTEAFF TGTGCCAGCAGTTACCCTCTTTTAGGGAGGACTGAAGCTTTCTTT
- TRBJ1-2 TRBV14 - CASSQDWAGYGYTF TGTGCCAGCAGCCAAGATTGGGCAGGGTATGGCTACACCTTC
- TRBJ2-1 TRBV19 - CARCRGYNEQFF TGTGCCAGATGCCGGGGCTACAATGAGCAGTTCTTC
once TRBJ2-1 TRBV5-6 - CASSFFVDHEQFF TGTGCCAGCAGCTTTTTTGTGGATCATGAGCAGTTCTTC
once TRBJ2-7 TRBV7-9 TRBD2 CASSSKPTSVSSYEQYF TGTGCCAGCAGCTCCAAACCGACTAGCGTAAGCTCCTACGAGCAGTACTTC